The 20 T cell receptor beta chains below all came from one sample that was sequenced in a study of blood T cell repertoires in COVID-19. Libraries were prepared by immunoSEQ multiplex PCR; TCRdb keeps only in-frame clonotypes and omits some of them. The profile shows around 380,000 clones, 81% of them singletons. The material sequenced was peripheral blood. These receptors all come from a human donor with acute or convalescent COVID-19. The donor label of this sample is uncertain.

Worth noting for this clone: A much larger clone sits a single nucleotide away, making a read error possible. The rearrangement links TRBV5-4 to TRBJ1-1; TRBD1 matches 7 bases. Germline-derived CDR1 and CDR2 are SGHNT and YYREEE (reference sequence). Trimming at V came to 5 bases and at J to 0 bases, leaving 1 base not matched to a gene. The CDR3 loop spans 13 amino acids. The CDR3 is CASRGQMNTEAFF. The CDR3 coding sequence is TGTGCCAGCAGGGGACAGATGAACACTGAAGCTTTCTTT.

The chain has TRBV19 and TRBJ2-1; 11 bases line up with TRBD2. Germline V lookup: CDR1 LNHDA, CDR2 SQIVND (reference sequence). The CDR3 covers 14 residues. V shed 9 bases and J 7 bases; nucleotides not matched to a gene: 8. CDR3 amino acids: CASTSGGTGNEQFF. The CDR3 nucleotides read TGTGCCAGCACTAGCGGGGGAACAGGGAATGAGCAGTTCTTC. The full variable domain, with the rest looked up from reference TRBV19 and TRBJ2-1, is DGGITQSPKYLFRKEGQNVTLSCEQNLNHDAMYWYRQDPGQGLRLIYYSQIVNDFQKGDIAEGYSVSREKKESFPLTVTSAQKNPTAFYLCASTSGGTGNEQFFGPGTRLTVL.

The chain joins TRBV28 to TRBJ1-1; D is uncertain. Germline V gives CDR1 MDHEN, CDR2 SYDVKM. V shed 4 bases and J shed 7 bases, with 13 bases lying between them. CDR3 length: 13 residues. As DNA, the CDR3 is TGTGCCAGCAGTTCCCCCCCCGGGATTGAAGCTTTCTTT. Residues: CASSSPPGIEAFF.

The J gene is TRBJ2-1, the V gene TRBV29-1; tentative D call: TRBD1 (5 bases). With 6 bases removed from V and 5 bases from J, the gap between germline ends came to 17 bases. CDR1 and CDR2 from the germline V gene are SQVTM and ANQGSEA. This CDR3 has 14 residues. The CDR3 here is CSVRRGRANNEQFF. The CDR3 DNA sequence: TGCAGCGTCCGCCGCGGCAGGGCCAACAATGAGCAGTTCTTC.

The chain is built from TRBV7-9 and TRBJ2-1; a possible D gene is TRBD1 (8 bases). The germline gives CDR1 SEHNR, CDR2 FQNEAQ (reference sequence). The CDR3 sequence is 17 residues long. The V end was cut by 2 bases, the J end by 0 bases, with 14 bases between. The DNA of the CDR3 is TGTGCCAGCAGCTTACTGGGGGGGACAGGCTCCTACAATGAGCAGTTCTTC. It is translated as CASSLLGGTGSYNEQFF.

V gene TRBV23-1 combines with J gene TRBJ1-5; weak D call: TRBD1 (6 bases). TRBV23-1 is noted as an ORF with a role that remains uncertain. The CDR3 extends over 13 amino acids. The V gene lost 8 bases and the J gene lost 9 bases, with 17 bases spanning the gap. This CDR3 reads CASRWTARWPQHF. In DNA, the CDR3 is TGCGCCAGCCGTTGGACAGCTCGGTGGCCCCAGCATTTT.

The V call is TRBV19, the J call TRBJ1-5; TRBD1 agrees at 9 bases. V was pared by 5 bases and J by 4 bases, with 9 bases of the junction left unmatched. The CDR3 is 16 residues long. Germline V lookup: CDR1 LNHDA, CDR2 SQIVND (reference sequence). Here the CDR3 DNA reads TGTGCCAGTAGTGACGGGACAGGGTTTGTGAATCAGCCCCAGCATTTT. It yields the protein CASSDGTGFVNQPQHF.

The rearrangement joins TRBV7-9 to TRBJ1-4; D remains ambiguous. The CDR3 extends over 15 amino acids. The ends were cut back, 1 base at V and 3 bases at J, with 9 bases in the middle. From germline, CDR1 is SEHNR and CDR2 FQNEAQ (reference sequence). Here the CDR3 reads CASSLGTGANEKLFF. CDR3 bases: TGTGCCAGCAGCTTAGGGACCGGGGCTAATGAAAAACTGTTTTTT.

This chain uses TRBV7-9 with TRBJ1-1; D ambiguous. Germline assignment: CDR1 SEHNR and CDR2 FQNEAQ (reference sequence). The V gene lost 3 bases and the J gene lost 1 base, with 9 bases spanning the gap. The CDR3 contains 14 residues. CDR3 in amino acids: CASSLLNRNTEAFF. The CDR3 DNA reads as TGTGCCAGCAGCTTGTTGAACAGGAACACTGAAGCTTTCTTT. Drawing the rest from reference TRBV7-9 and TRBJ1-1, the complete variable domain is DTGVSQNPRHKITKRGQNVTFRCDPISEHNRLYWYRQTLGQGPEFLTYFQNEAQLEKSRLLSDRFSAERPKGSFSTLEIQRTEQGDSAMYLCASSLLNRNTEAFFGQGTRLTVV.

V and J are TRBV28 and TRBJ2-1, with D unclear. V was cut by 8 bases and J by 2 bases, with 10 bases left in between. The CDR3 is made up of 13 amino acids. Germline assignment: CDR1 MDHEN and CDR2 SYDVKM. As DNA, the CDR3 is TGTGCCAGCTGTAACGGAGCCTACAATGAGCAGTTCTTC. Translation: CASCNGAYNEQFF. Supplemented by reference TRBV28 and TRBJ2-1, the full variable domain reads DVKVTQSSRYLVKRTGEKVFLECVQDMDHENMFWYRQDPGLGLRLIYFSYDVKMKEKGDIPEGYSVSREKKERFSLILESASTNQTSMYLCASCNGAYNEQFFGPGTRLTVL.

V and J are TRBV5-1 and TRBJ2-1; TRBD2 might be the D (6 bases). This CDR3 has 16 residues. Trimming removed 1 base from V and 8 bases from J, with 19 bases in between. Looked up from germline, CDR1 is SGHRS and CDR2 is YFSETQ. CDR3 bases: TGCGCCAGCAGCTTGACTGTGGGACTCAGGGACGATGAGCAGTTCTTC. It is translated as CASSLTVGLRDDEQFF.

The V gene is TRBV5-8, the J gene TRBJ2-7; 7 bases align to TRBD2. CDR3 length: 15 residues. The V segment lost 3 bases and the J segment 0 bases; nucleotides outside the gene matches: 6. Germline V gene data show CDR1 as SGHTS and CDR2 as YDEGEE. The CDR3 here is CASSSQWTSSYEQYF. CDR3 in DNA: TGTGCCAGCAGCTCACAGTGGACTAGCTCCTACGAGCAGTACTTC.

The chain carries TRBV9 and TRBJ2-7, with TRBD1 matching over 7 bases. J was trimmed by 3 bases and V by 3 bases; bases with no gene match: 6. The germline V gene encodes CDR1 SGDLS and CDR2 YYNGEE. The CDR3 length is 14 residues. The CDR3 sequence is CASSAGTVDYEQYF. CDR3 bases: TGTGCCAGCAGCGCCGGGACAGTGGACTACGAGCAGTACTTC.

This chain joins TRBV11-1 and TRBJ1-1, with 9 nucleotides matching TRBD1. This CDR3 region has 16 residues. Per the germline V gene, CDR1 is SGHAT and CDR2 is FQDESV (reference sequence). V was pared by 1 base and J by 1 base, with 4 bases of the junction left unmatched. CDR3 protein: CASSLVDRGTNTEAFF. For the CDR3, the DNA is TGTGCCAGCAGCTTAGTTGACAGGGGGACGAACACTGAAGCTTTCTTT.

J is TRBJ1-2 and V is TRBV19; 7 positions match TRBD1. Germline CDR1 and CDR2: LNHDA and SQIVND (reference sequence). Trimming cost V 3 bases and J 4 bases; bases outside gene matches: 2. The CDR3 is 13 amino acids. The CDR3 bases are TGTGCCAGTAGTATGGGACAGCCCTATGGCTACACCTTC. It translates to CASSMGQPYGYTF.

The chain combines TRBV3-1 (or the pseudogene TRBV3-2) with TRBJ1-2; 9 positions agree with TRBD1. J lost 8 bases, V lost 4 bases, and 11 bases had no gene match. Germline V gene data show CDR1 as LGHDT and CDR2 as YNNKEL (reference sequence). The CDR3 is made up of 15 amino acids. CDR3 coding DNA: TGTGCCAGCAGCCCTTCGGGACAGGGTGTGTGGGGCTACACCTTC. This encodes CASSPSGQGVWGYTF.

This rearrangement joins TRBV7-9 to TRBJ1-2; D might be TRBD1 (6 bases). The germline V gene has CDR1 SEHNR and CDR2 FQNEAQ (reference sequence). The CDR3 is made up of 16 amino acids. Deletions cut 1 base from V and 6 bases from J, with 18 bases between. The CDR3 reads CASSLDALPRTDGYTF. The CDR3 coding sequence is TGTGCCAGCAGCTTAGATGCTCTACCCCGGACAGATGGCTACACCTTC.

This clone was seen once. V is TRBV3-1 (or the pseudogene TRBV3-2) and J is TRBJ2-5; weak D call: TRBD1 (6 bases). Germline loops: CDR1 LGHDT, CDR2 YNNKEL (reference sequence). The CDR3 runs to 14 residues. V shed 4 bases and J shed 0 bases, with 9 bases lying between them. The CDR3 here is CASSLRGYQETQYF. CDR3 sequence (DNA): TGTGCCAGCAGCCTAAGGGGGTACCAAGAGACCCAGTACTTC.

The chain combines TRBV6-2 or TRBV6-3 with TRBJ2-3, with D unresolved. Per germline, CDR1 MNHEY and CDR2 SVGEGT. The CDR3 is 14 amino acids. V was shortened by 6 bases and J by 0 bases, with 10 bases between the two germline ends. CDR3 nucleotide sequence: TGTGCCAGCAGCCCCCCTGTAAGCACAGATACGCAGTATTTT. Protein: CASSPPVSTDTQYF.

V usage is TRBV28 and J usage is TRBJ1-5; D perhaps matches TRBD1 (6 bases). The CDR3 is made up of 15 amino acids. Per germline, CDR1 MDHEN and CDR2 SYDVKM. Between the trimmed V and J ends, which lost 5 bases and 2 bases, there was a span of 13 bases. The CDR3 bases are TGTGCCAGCAGTGTCAGGGAGGGGGGCAATCAGCCCCAGCATTTT. Protein sequence: CASSVREGGNQPQHF.